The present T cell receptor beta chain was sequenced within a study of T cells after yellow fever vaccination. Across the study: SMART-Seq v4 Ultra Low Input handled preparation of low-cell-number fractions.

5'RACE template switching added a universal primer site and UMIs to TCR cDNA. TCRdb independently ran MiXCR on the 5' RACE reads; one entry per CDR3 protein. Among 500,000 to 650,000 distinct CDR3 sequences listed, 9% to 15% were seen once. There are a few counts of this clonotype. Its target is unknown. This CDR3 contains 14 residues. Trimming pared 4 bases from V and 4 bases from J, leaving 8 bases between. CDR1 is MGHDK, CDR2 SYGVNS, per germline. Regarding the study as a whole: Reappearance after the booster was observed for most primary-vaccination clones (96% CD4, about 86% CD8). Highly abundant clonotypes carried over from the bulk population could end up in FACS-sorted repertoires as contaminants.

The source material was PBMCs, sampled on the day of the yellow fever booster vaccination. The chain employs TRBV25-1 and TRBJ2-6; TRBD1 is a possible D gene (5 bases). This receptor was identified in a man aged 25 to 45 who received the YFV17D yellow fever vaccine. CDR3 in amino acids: CASSAGPGANVLTF. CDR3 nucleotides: TGTGCCAGCAGTGCAGGGCCCGGGGCCAACGTCCTGACTTTC.